The T cell receptor (beta chain) under discussion was sequenced for a study of pediatric ulcerative colitis. General study results and limits: Blood-rectal clonal overlap within each person was significantly higher in ulcerative colitis patients than controls. Clonal expansions reduced rectal repertoire diversity in acute severe colitis.

Sequencing was at survey level. TCRdb keeps only in-frame clones here, not all; method: immunoSEQ multiplex PCR. The sample lists about 64,000 clones, about 86% occurring once. This CDR3 region has 15 residues. Germline V CDR1 and CDR2: MNHNY, SVGAGI (reference sequence). V was shortened by 5 bases and J by 2 bases, with 16 bases between the two germline ends. Comments on this clone: The antigen is undetermined.

The TCR originated in a boy between 10 and 17 years old with severe ulcerative colitis. The chain employs TRBV6-6 and TRBJ2-7, with D tentatively TRBD1 (6 bases). The sequenced material came from blood. Written as DNA, the CDR3 is TGTGCCAGCAGTGGTATAGGACAGAGTGCCTACGAGCAGTACTTC. Translated, it gives CASSGIGQSAYEQYF.